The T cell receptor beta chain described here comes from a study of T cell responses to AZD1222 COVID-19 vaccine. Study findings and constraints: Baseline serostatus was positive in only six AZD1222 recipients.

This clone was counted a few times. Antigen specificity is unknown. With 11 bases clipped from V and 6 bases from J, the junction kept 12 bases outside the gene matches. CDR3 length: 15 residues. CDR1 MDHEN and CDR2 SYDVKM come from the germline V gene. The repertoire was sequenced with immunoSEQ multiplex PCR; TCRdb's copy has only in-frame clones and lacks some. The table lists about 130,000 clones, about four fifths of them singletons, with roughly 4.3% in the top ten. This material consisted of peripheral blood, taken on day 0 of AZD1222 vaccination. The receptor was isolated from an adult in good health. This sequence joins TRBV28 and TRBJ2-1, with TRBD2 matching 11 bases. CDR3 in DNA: TGTGCCTCCGGGAGGCTAGCGGGGGGAGTCAATGAGCAGTTCTTC. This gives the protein CASGRLAGGVNEQFF.